This TCR beta chain was profiled in a study of OX40 agonist ivuxolimab in advanced cancers. On the study more broadly: Ivuxolimab is a fully human IgG2 antibody that activates OX40 (CD134).

The repertoire was sequenced with immunoSEQ multiplex PCR; TCRdb's copy has only in-frame clones and lacks some. The sample consists of tens of thousands of clones, around 90% of them appearing once. V trimming: 6 bases; J trimming: 10 bases; junction bases outside the gene matches: 16. In germline, CDR1 is SGHAT, CDR2 FQNNGV. The CDR3 is 16 amino acids. The receptor's source is an adult with an advanced solid tumor such as melanoma, head and neck, liver or kidney cancer. The sequences come from CD4+ or CD8+ T cells sorted from blood, collected in a trial of the OX40 agonist ivuxolimab. The chain couples TRBV11-2 to TRBJ2-1, with 9 bases aligning to TRBD2. The CDR3 bases are TGTGCCAGCAGGCCGTGGGACGGGACTAGCTCGTGGGAGCAGTTCTTC. This codes for CASRPWDGTSSWEQFF.